This T cell receptor beta chain was observed in a study of shared clonotypes between healthy human individuals. V trimming: 4 bases; J trimming: 6 bases; junction bases outside the gene matches: 6. Germline lookup yields CDR1 SNHLY and CDR2 FYNNEI. This CDR3 region has 14 residues. Repertoires were generated with immunoSEQ multiplex PCR, while TCRdb's copy carries only in-frame clones and drops some. The sample lists roughly 2 million clones, roughly 94% occurring once. The sequenced sample was naive CD4+ T cells sorted from blood. Subset given: CD45RA+ positively selected. The chain combines TRBV2 with TRBJ2-1; TRBD2 aligns across 7 bases. This receptor was obtained from a man younger than 30 in good health. CDR3 region: CASSAGGRGNEQFF. In DNA, the CDR3 is TGTGCCAGCAGTGCCGGCGGGAGAGGCAATGAGCAGTTCTTC.